Shown below are 3 T cell receptor beta chains from a single sample sequenced in a study of T cells in Graves' hyperthyroidism and ophthalmopathy. The source material, RNA transcripts, was used to amplify TCR beta CDR3 regions. The HTBI primer set was used in a first-round RT-PCR of the TCR CDR3. In TCRdb, the multiplex PCR reads were re-called with MiXCR into one record per CDR3 protein. The repertoire consists of some 270,000 distinct CDR3 sequences, with about an eighth occurring once and the leading ten covering more than 7.5%. The sample comprised blood. These receptors were collected from a woman in her twenties or thirties with Graves' hyperthyroidism that later progressed to Graves' ophthalmopathy.

V and J are TRBV19 and TRBJ2-7, with a tentative D call TRBD2 (6 bases). Germline V gene lookup returns CDR1 LNHDA and CDR2 SQIVND (reference sequence). This CDR3 comprises 15 residues. V gave up 5 bases and J gave up 3 bases, with 17 bases separating them. CDR3 residues: CASSPVFGSGYEQYF. In DNA form, the CDR3 reads TGTGCCAGTAGTCCTGTTTTCGGGAGCGGCTACGAGCAGTACTTC.

This clonotype appeared many times. The chain recombines TRBV20-1 with TRBJ2-7; 8 bases fit TRBD1. V gave up 3 bases and J gave up 4 bases; unmatched junction bases: 2. From germline, CDR1 is DFQATT and CDR2 SNEGSKA (reference sequence). The CDR3 extends over 12 amino acids. The CDR3 reads CSASRQGYEQYF. The CDR3 coding sequence is TGCAGTGCTAGCCGACAGGGGTACGAGCAGTACTTC.

This clonotype was counted many times. The chain couples TRBV30 to TRBJ2-1; D uncertain. The CDR3 length is 15 residues. Germline CDR1 and CDR2: GTSNPN and SVGIG (reference sequence). Trimming stripped 5 bases from V and 0 bases from J, with 14 bases between. The CDR3 reads CAWCWSGSSYNEQFF. The CDR3 nucleotides are TGTGCCTGGTGTTGGTCGGGTAGCTCCTACAATGAGCAGTTCTTC.